The 21 T cell receptor beta chains below were found in one sample sequenced in a study of shared clonotypes between healthy human individuals. Repertoires were generated with immunoSEQ multiplex PCR, while TCRdb's copy carries only in-frame clones and drops some. The sample has under 1,900,000 clones; approximately 98.5% are singletons. Sequencing was carried out using naive CD4+ T cells sorted from blood. The subset denotes: CD45RA+ positively selected. The source is a man aged 30 to 45 in good health.

The chain is built from TRBV5-4 and TRBJ1-2; D is unclear. With 4 bases removed from V and 10 bases from J, the gap between germline ends came to 17 bases. The CDR3 sequence is 13 residues long. Germline V gene sequence: CDR1 SGHNT, CDR2 YYREEE (reference sequence). CDR3 DNA sequence: TGTGCCAGCAGCCCCATGGTTTCTAGCGACTACACCTTC. Protein sequence: CASSPMVSSDYTF.

The genes are TRBV5-3 and TRBJ1-4; D possibly corresponds to TRBD1 (6 bases). TRBV5-3 is an ORF; its function is uncertain. The CDR3 is 14 residues long. The V gene lost 5 bases and the J gene lost 8 bases, with 16 bases spanning the gap. The CDR3 protein is CARSLKGEGEKLFF. In DNA, the CDR3 is TGTGCCAGAAGTTTGAAGGGGGAAGGGGAAAAACTGTTTTTT.

This chain joins TRBV4-1 and TRBJ2-3; 9 positions match TRBD2. J gave up 6 bases and V 4 bases, and 11 bases lay outside the gene matches. The CDR3 is 16 residues long. The germline gives CDR1 MGHRA, CDR2 YSYEKL. CDR3 nucleotide sequence: TGCGCCAGCAGCCGAACCTTAGCGGGAGATTCGGATACGCAGTATTTT. The encoded protein is CASSRTLAGDSDTQYF.

The V gene is TRBV19, the J gene TRBJ2-2; the match to TRBD2 covers 8 bases. This CDR3 has 15 amino acids. J lost 1 base, V lost 4 bases, and 2 bases had no gene match. Germline CDR1 is LNHDA and CDR2 is SQIVND (reference sequence). The CDR3 DNA sequence: TGTGCCAGTAGTACCCTAGCGGGGAACACCGGGGAGCTGTTTTTT. As protein: CASSTLAGNTGELFF.

This clone was observed a single time. CDR3 DNA sequence: TGTGCCAGCAGTGACTCAGGGGGCGAAGGCCTTATACTAGCGGGAGTTTACGATGAGCAGTTCTTC. This sequence encodes CASSDSGGEGLILAGVYDEQFF. The V and J genes are TRBV6-4 and TRBJ2-1; 11 positions agree with TRBD2. Germline values: CDR1 MRHNA, CDR2 SNTAGT. Losses at the gene ends were 0 bases for V and 8 bases for J; bases not matched to a gene: 24. The length of the CDR3 is 22 residues.

The J gene is TRBJ2-5, the V gene TRBV5-1; no reliable D call. This CDR3 comprises 13 residues. V gave up 4 bases and J gave up 4 bases, with 11 bases separating them. CDR1 is SGHRS and CDR2 is YFSETQ in the germline V gene. CDR3 residues: CASSPVVGETQYF. The CDR3 DNA reads TGCGCCAGCAGCCCTGTAGTAGGAGAGACCCAGTACTTC.

Here the CDR3 reads CASKTGGQENNEQFF. For the CDR3, the DNA is TGCGCCAGCAAAACAGGGGGCCAAGAAAACAATGAGCAGTTCTTC. J is TRBJ2-1 and V is TRBV10-2; TRBD1 agrees at 9 bases. The trim removed 7 bases at V and 5 bases at J, leaving 9 bases unmatched. Germline V gene lookup returns CDR1 WSHSY and CDR2 SAAADI. CDR3 length: 15 residues.

V usage is TRBV5-1 and J usage is TRBJ1-1; D is unresolved. V was trimmed by 6 bases and J by 0 bases, leaving 15 bases between them. This CDR3 has 15 residues. CDR1 and CDR2 from the germline V gene are SGHRS and YFSETQ. In DNA form, the CDR3 reads TGCGCCAGCACCAAAGGCTCGGTACTGAACACTGAAGCTTTCTTT. Its protein product is CASTKGSVLNTEAFF.

The chain joins TRBV29-1 to TRBJ2-1, with 12 bases that match TRBD2. The V gene's germline CDR1 is SQVTM and CDR2 ANQGSEA. The CDR3 has 14 amino acids. The junction had 5 bases not matched to a gene; V was cut back by 7 bases and J by 4 bases. This CDR3 is CSARLAGAYNEQFF. Written as DNA, the CDR3 is TGCAGCGCCCGACTAGCGGGAGCATACAATGAGCAGTTCTTC.

The gene calls are TRBV28 and TRBJ2-1, with TRBD2 matching 8 bases. Trimming took 6 bases from V and 4 from J; bases not matched to a gene: 8. Germline loops: CDR1 MDHEN, CDR2 SYDVKM. The CDR3 spans 15 residues. The CDR3 here is CASRTPGLEYNEQFF. DNA of the CDR3: TGTGCCAGCAGAACACCGGGACTAGAGTACAATGAGCAGTTCTTC.

As DNA, the CDR3 is TGTGCCAGCTCGTTGCGAGTACCGAACACTGAAGCTTTCTTT. It codes for CASSLRVPNTEAFF. This rearrangement joins TRBV18 to TRBJ1-1; D ambiguous. This CDR3 has 14 residues. In germline, CDR1 is KGHSH, CDR2 LQKENI. The V end was cut by 6 bases, the J end by 1 base, with 12 bases between.

The chain links TRBV6-6 to TRBJ1-2; D is unclear. The CDR3 is 15 residues long. In germline, CDR1 is MNHNY, CDR2 SVGAGI (reference sequence). V dropped 1 base and J dropped 3 bases, with 12 bases sitting between them. CDR3: CASSYFRPGDYGYTF. In DNA, the CDR3 is TGTGCCAGCAGTTACTTTAGGCCAGGAGACTATGGCTACACCTTC.

V and J are TRBV5-1 and TRBJ2-7; 9 positions agree with TRBD1. V lost 4 bases and J lost 7; bases outside the gene matches: 3. The germline V gene encodes CDR1 SGHRS and CDR2 YFSETQ. This CDR3 is built from 12 residues. The CDR3 region is CASSRDREEQYF. The CDR3 DNA reads TGCGCCAGCAGCAGGGACAGGGAAGAGCAGTACTTC.

The rearrangement joins TRBV9 to TRBJ1-4, with a weak D call TRBD1 (6 bases). The CDR3 has 15 residues. The V end lost 3 bases, the J end lost 4 bases, and 13 bases lay between the germline ends. Germline-derived CDR1 and CDR2 are SGDLS and YYNGEE. CDR3 DNA: TGTGCCAGCAGCGCCAACCAGGGGCTTAATGAAAAACTGTTTTTT. It translates to CASSANQGLNEKLFF.

This rearrangement joins TRBV5-1 to TRBJ2-3; TRBD2 might be the D (5 bases). Per the germline V gene, CDR1 is SGHRS and CDR2 is YFSETQ. CDR3 size: 13 residues. With 1 base removed from V and 4 bases from J, the gap between germline ends came to 7 bases. This chain's CDR3 is CASSLRGSDTQYF. CDR3 nucleotide sequence: TGCGCCAGCAGCTTGCGGGGATCAGATACGCAGTATTTT.

This rearrangement joins TRBV2 to TRBJ1-1; the match to TRBD1 covers 11 bases. The CDR3 contains 15 residues. J lost 10 bases, V lost 2 bases, and 9 bases had no gene match. Germline values: CDR1 SNHLY, CDR2 FYNNEI. CDR3 in amino acids: CASSESGTGGTTAFF. The DNA for the CDR3 is TGTGCCAGCAGTGAATCCGGGACAGGGGGTACTACAGCTTTCTTT. The entire variable domain, with the rest obtained from reference TRBV2 and TRBJ1-1, is as follows: EPEVTQTPSHQVTQMGQEVILRCVPISNHLYFYWYRQILGQKVEFLVSFYNNEISEKSEIFDDQFSVERPDGSNFTLKIRSTKLEDSAMYFCASSESGTGGTTAFFGQGTRLTVV.

The chain has TRBV5-1 and TRBJ2-3, with 8 bases identical to TRBD2. CDR3 length equals 15 residues. CDR1 is SGHRS, CDR2 YFSETQ, per germline. The ends lost 0 bases at V and 4 bases at J; junction bases unmatched: 4. The CDR3: CASSLDGRAADTQYF. The CDR3 DNA is TGCGCCAGCAGCTTGGACGGGAGGGCGGCAGATACGCAGTATTTT.

This clone was observed once. This chain connects TRBV27 to TRBJ2-2; no reliable D call. The length of the CDR3 is 19 residues. The V and J ends lost 0 bases and 7 bases respectively, with 24 bases between them. In germline, CDR1 is MNHEY, CDR2 SMNVEV (reference sequence). Written as DNA, the CDR3 is TGTGCCAGCAGTTTATCTCCCCTCGCCTCCGGGTGGAAGGGCGGGGAGCTGTTTTTT. Protein sequence: CASSLSPLASGWKGGELFF.

This chain links TRBV25-1 with TRBJ2-5; D unresolved. This CDR3 is built from 13 residues. V was pared by 2 bases and J by 7 bases, with 11 bases between. CDR1 MGHDK and CDR2 SYGVNS come from the germline V gene. The CDR3, as DNA: TGTGCCAGCAGTGAACCAGGTTCTTTGACCCAGTACTTC. It encodes CASSEPGSLTQYF.

This chain connects TRBV2 to TRBJ2-7; perhaps TRBD2 as D (6 bases). V was pared by 6 bases and J by 5 bases, with 20 bases between. CDR3 length: 15 amino acids. Germline CDR1 reads SNHLY; CDR2 reads FYNNEI. The CDR3 DNA is TGTGCCAGCAGAGCTGACCTGGCGGGGTTAGACGAGCAGTACTTC. This sequence encodes CASRADLAGLDEQYF.

V gene TRBV18 combines with J gene TRBJ1-2, with D maybe TRBD1 (5 bases). The length of the CDR3 is 16 residues. Germline CDR1 is KGHSH and CDR2 is LQKENI. V lost 3 bases and J 4 bases, leaving 18 bases between the germline ends. The CDR3 region has the DNA TGTGCCAGCTCACCGCTGTCGGTGGGGCATGCCTATGGCTACACCTTC. Translating gives CASSPLSVGHAYGYTF.